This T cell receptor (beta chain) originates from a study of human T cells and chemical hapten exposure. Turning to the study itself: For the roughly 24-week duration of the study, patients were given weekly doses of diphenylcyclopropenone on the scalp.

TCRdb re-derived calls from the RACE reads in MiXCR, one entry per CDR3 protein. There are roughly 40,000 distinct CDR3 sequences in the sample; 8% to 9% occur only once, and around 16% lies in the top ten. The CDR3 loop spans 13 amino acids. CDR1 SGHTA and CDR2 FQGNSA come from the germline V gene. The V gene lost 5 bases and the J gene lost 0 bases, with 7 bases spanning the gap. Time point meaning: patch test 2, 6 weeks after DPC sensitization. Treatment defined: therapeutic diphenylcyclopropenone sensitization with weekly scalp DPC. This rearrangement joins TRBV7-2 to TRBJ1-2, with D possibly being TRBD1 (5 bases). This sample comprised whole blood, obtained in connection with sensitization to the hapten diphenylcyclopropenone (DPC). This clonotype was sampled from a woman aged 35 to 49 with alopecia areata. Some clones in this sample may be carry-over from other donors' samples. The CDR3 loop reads CASSGQANYGYTF. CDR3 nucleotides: TGTGCCAGCAGCGGACAAGCTAACTATGGCTACACCTTC. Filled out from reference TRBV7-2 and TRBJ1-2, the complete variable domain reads GAGVSQSPSNKVTEKGKDVELRCDPISGHTALYWYRQSLGQGLEFLIYFQGNSAPDKSGLPSDRFSAERTGGSVSTLTIQRTQQEDSAVYLCASSGQANYGYTFGSGTRLTVV.